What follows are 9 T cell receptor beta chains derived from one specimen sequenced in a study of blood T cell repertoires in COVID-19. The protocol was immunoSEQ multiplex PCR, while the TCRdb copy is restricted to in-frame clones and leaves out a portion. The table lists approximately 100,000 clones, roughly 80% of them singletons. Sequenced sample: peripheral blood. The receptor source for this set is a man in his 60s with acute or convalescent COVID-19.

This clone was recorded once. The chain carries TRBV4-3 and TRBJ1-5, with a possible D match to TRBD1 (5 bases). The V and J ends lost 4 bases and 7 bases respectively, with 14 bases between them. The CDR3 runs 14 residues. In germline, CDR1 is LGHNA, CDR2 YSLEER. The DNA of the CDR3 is TGCGCCAGCAGCCTAAGATCACAGGACCAGCCCCAGCATTTT. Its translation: CASSLRSQDQPQHF.

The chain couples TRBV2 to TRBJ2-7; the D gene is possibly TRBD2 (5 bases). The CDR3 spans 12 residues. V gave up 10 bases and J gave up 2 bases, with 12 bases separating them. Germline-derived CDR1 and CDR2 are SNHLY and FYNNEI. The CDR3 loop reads CATKRDTYEQYF. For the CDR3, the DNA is TGTGCCACCAAGAGGGATACCTACGAGCAGTACTTC.

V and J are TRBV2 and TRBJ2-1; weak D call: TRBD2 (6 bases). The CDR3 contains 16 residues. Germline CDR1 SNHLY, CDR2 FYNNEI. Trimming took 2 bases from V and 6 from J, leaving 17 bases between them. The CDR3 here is CASSEWGTLAFNEQFF. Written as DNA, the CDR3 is TGTGCCAGCAGTGAATGGGGGACTTTAGCCTTCAATGAGCAGTTCTTC.

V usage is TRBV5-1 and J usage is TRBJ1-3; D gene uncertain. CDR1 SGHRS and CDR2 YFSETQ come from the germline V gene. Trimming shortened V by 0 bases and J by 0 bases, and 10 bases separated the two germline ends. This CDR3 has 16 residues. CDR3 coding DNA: TGCGCCAGCAGCTTGGTTTTCACCGGCTCTGGAAACACCATATATTTT. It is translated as CASSLVFTGSGNTIYF. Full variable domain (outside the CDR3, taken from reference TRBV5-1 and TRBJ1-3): KAGVTQTPRYLIKTRGQQVTLSCSPISGHRSVSWYQQTPGQGLQFLFEYFSETQRNKGNFPGRFSGRQFSNSRSEMNVSTLELGDSALYLCASSLVFTGSGNTIYFGEGSWLTVV.

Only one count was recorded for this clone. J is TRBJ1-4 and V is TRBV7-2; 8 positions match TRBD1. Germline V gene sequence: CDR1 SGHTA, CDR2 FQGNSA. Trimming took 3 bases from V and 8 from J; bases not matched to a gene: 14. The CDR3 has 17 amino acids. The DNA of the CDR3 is TGTGCCAGCAGCTTTGTTTCCCGCCAGGGGGCAGACGAAAAACTGTTTTTT. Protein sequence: CASSFVSRQGADEKLFF.

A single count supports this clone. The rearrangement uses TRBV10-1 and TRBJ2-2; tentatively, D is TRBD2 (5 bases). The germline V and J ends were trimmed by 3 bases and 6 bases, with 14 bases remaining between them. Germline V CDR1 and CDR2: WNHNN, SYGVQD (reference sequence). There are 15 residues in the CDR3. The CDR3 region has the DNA TGCGCCAGCAGTGACACTAGTTACTCGGCCGGGGAGCTGTTTTTT. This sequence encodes CASSDTSYSAGELFF.

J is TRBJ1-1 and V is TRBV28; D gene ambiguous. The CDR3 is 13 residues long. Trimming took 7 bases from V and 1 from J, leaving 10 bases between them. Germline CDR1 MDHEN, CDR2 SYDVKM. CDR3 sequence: CASTPFPNTEAFF. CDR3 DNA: TGTGCCAGCACTCCTTTTCCGAACACTGAAGCTTTCTTT.

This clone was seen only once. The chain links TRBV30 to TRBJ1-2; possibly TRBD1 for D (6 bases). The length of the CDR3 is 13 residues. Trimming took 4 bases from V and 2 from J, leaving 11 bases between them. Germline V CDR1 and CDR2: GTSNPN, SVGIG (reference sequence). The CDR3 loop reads CAWKTGSNYGYTF. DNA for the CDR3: TGTGCCTGGAAGACAGGCTCCAACTATGGCTACACCTTC.

CDR3: CASSHLGTAGNEKLFF. CDR3 in DNA: TGCGCCAGCAGCCACTTAGGAACGGCAGGGAATGAAAAACTGTTTTTT. V and J are TRBV4-3 and TRBJ1-4; tentatively, D is TRBD1 (5 bases). Germline assignment: CDR1 LGHNA and CDR2 YSLEER. Trimming pared 3 bases from V and 5 bases from J, leaving 16 bases between. This CDR3 comprises 16 residues.